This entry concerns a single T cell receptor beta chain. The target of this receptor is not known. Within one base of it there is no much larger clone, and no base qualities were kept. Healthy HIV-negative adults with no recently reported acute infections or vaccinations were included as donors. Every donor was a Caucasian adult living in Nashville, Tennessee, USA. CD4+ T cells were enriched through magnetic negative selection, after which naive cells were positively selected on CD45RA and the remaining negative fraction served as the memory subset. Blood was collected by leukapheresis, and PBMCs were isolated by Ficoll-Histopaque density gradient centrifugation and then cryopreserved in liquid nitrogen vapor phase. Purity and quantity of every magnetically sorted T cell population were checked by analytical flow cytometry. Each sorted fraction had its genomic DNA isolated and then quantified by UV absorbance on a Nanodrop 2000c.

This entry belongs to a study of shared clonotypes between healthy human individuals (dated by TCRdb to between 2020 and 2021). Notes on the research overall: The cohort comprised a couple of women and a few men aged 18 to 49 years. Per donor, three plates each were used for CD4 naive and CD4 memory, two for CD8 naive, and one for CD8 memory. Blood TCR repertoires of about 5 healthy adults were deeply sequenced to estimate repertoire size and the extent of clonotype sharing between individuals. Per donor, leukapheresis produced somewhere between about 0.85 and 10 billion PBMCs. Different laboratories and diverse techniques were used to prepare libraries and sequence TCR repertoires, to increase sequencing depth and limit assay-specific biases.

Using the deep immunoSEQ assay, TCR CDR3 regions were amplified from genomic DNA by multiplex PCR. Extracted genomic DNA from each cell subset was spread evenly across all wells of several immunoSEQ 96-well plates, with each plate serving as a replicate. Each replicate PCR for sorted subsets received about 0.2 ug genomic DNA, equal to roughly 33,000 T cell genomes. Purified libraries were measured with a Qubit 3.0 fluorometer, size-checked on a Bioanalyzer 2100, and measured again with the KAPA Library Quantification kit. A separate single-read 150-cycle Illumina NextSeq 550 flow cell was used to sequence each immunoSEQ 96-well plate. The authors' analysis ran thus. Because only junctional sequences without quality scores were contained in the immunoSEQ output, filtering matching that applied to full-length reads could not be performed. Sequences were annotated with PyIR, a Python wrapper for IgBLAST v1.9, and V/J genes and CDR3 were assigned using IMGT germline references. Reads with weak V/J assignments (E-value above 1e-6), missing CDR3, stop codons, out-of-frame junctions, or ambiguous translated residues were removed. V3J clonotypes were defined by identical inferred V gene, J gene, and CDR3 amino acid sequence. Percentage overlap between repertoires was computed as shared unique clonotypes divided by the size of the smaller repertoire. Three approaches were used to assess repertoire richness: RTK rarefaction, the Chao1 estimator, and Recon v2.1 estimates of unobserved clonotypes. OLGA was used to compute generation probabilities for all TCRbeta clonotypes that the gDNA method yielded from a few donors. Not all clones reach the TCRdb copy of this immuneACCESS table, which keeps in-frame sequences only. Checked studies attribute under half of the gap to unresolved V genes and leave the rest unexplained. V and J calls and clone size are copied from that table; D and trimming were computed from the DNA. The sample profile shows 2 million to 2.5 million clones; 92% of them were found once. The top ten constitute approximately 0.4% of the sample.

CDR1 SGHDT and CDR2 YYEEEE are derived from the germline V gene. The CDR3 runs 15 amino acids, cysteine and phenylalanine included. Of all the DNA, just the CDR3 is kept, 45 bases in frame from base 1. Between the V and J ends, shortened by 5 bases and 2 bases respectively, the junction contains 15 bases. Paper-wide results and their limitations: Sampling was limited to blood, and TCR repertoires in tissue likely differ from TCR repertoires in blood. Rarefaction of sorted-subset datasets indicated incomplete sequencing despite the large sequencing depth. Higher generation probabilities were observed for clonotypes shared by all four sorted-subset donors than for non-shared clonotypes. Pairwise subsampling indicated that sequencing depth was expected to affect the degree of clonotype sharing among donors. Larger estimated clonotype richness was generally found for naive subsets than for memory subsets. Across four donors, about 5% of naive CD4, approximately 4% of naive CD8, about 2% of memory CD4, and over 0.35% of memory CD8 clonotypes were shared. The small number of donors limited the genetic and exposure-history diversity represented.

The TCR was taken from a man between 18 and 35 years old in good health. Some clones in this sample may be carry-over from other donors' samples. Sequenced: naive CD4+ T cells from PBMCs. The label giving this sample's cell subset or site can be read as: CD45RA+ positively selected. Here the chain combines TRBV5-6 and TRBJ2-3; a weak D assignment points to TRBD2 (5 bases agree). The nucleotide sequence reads TGTGCCAGCAGACCTGGACTCCGTCACACAGATACGCAGTATTTT. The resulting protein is CASRPGLRHTDTQYF.